The rows below give T cell receptor beta chains drawn from one sample of a study of blood T cell repertoires in COVID-19. Measured with immunoSEQ multiplex PCR; TCRdb has only the in-frame clones, and not every one. This table holds about 170,000 clones, more than 65% found once. The sequenced sample consisted of peripheral blood. These receptors originate from a woman older than 75 with active or convalescent COVID-19. Each CDR3 is given with its conserved first and last residue. A D gene is named only where the DNA matches it firmly. Rows give clone size only sometimes, using once, few, many, or a class for an expanded clone.

V: TRBV2
D: TRBD1
J: TRBJ2-1
size: .
CDR3: CASSFDRGSYNEQFF
DNA: TGTGCCAGCAGTTTCGACAGGGGATCCTACAATGAGCAGTTCTTC

V: TRBV13
D: TRBD2
J: TRBJ2-1
size: .
CDR3: CASSRGLLADNEQFF
DNA: TGTGCCAGCAGCCGAGGTCTCCTAGCGGACAATGAGCAGTTCTTC

V: TRBV10-1
D: .
J: TRBJ2-7
size: .
CDR3: CASSPTVTYEQYF
DNA: TGCGCCAGCAGTCCGACAGTAACCTACGAGCAGTACTTC

V: TRBV5-4
D: TRBD1
J: TRBJ2-3
size: .
CDR3: CASSLDPGQRGDTQYF
DNA: TGTGCCAGCAGCTTGGACCCGGGACAGAGGGGAGATACGCAGTATTTT

V: TRBV6-6
D: .
J: TRBJ2-7
size: .
CDR3: CASSYIDLSYEQYF
DNA: TGTGCCAGCAGTTATATAGACTTGTCCTACGAGCAGTACTTC

V: TRBV30
D: .
J: TRBJ2-2
size: .
CDR3: CAWTRRGSDTGELFF
DNA: TGTGCCTGGACTAGAAGGGGCTCTGACACCGGGGAGCTGTTTTTT

V: TRBV29-1
D: .
J: TRBJ2-5
size: .
CDR3: CSVAPEETQYF
DNA: TGCAGCGTTGCCCCCGAAGAGACCCAGTACTTC

V: TRBV4-2
D: TRBD2
J: TRBJ2-1
size: .
CDR3: CASSQELAGVLYNEQFF
DNA: TGTGCCAGCAGCCAAGAGCTAGCGGGAGTGCTTTACAATGAGCAGTTCTTC

V: TRBV2
D: .
J: TRBJ1-5
size: .
CDR3: CASRGQSYQPQHF
DNA: TGTGCCAGCAGGGGCCAATCCTATCAGCCCCAGCATTTT

V: TRBV19
D: .
J: TRBJ2-1
size: .
CDR3: CASSIVPGSYNEQFF
DNA: TGTGCCAGTAGTATAGTTCCCGGTTCCTACAATGAGCAGTTCTTC

V: TRBV6-4
D: TRBD2
J: TRBJ2-1
size: once
CDR3: CASSAQSSGKYNEQFF
DNA: TGTGCCAGCAGTGCCCAATCTAGCGGGAAATACAATGAGCAGTTCTTC

V: TRBV9
D: TRBD2
J: TRBJ2-5
size: .
CDR3: CASSPEGRAGLETQYF
DNA: TGTGCCAGCAGTCCAGAAGGTCGAGCGGGGCTAGAGACCCAGTACTTC

V: TRBV10-3
D: TRBD1
J: TRBJ1-1
size: .
CDR3: CAISENRGLTEAFF
DNA: TGTGCCATCAGTGAGAACAGGGGGTTAACTGAAGCTTTCTTT

V: TRBV6-6
D: .
J: TRBJ1-5
size: .
CDR3: CASSYAGSYQPQHF
DNA: TGTGCCAGCAGTTACGCAGGATCCTATCAGCCCCAGCATTTT

V: TRBV6-5
D: .
J: TRBJ1-2
size: .
CDR3: CASSLHRVGGYGYTF
DNA: TGTGCCAGCAGTCTCCACAGGGTTGGCGGCTATGGCTACACCTTC

V: TRBV28
D: .
J: TRBJ1-3
size: once
CDR3: CASSLQPGITIYF
DNA: TGTGCCAGCAGTTTACAACCAGGGATCACCATATATTTT

V: TRBV7-3
D: TRBD2
J: TRBJ2-1
size: .
CDR3: CASSLIGGSSYNEQFF
DNA: TGTGCCAGCAGCTTAATAGGCGGGAGCTCCTACAATGAGCAGTTCTTC

V: TRBV5-1
D: .
J: TRBJ1-3
size: .
CDR3: CASTEAGRAGNTIYF
DNA: TGCGCCAGCACCGAAGCAGGGCGTGCTGGAAACACCATATATTTT

V: TRBV19
D: TRBD1
J: TRBJ1-2
size: .
CDR3: CASGDSYGYTF
DNA: TGTGCCAGTGGGGACAGTTATGGCTACACCTTC

V: TRBV5-1
D: .
J: TRBJ2-4
size: .
CDR3: CASSSSQVVAKNIQYF
DNA: TGCGCCAGCAGCTCGTCCCAGGTCGTAGCCAAAAACATTCAGTACTTC

V: TRBV10-3
D: .
J: TRBJ1-5
size: .
CDR3: CAISESIYSNQPQHF
DNA: TGTGCCATCAGTGAGTCGATCTATAGCAATCAGCCCCAGCATTTT

V: TRBV27
D: .
J: TRBJ2-2
size: .
CDR3: CASSSFVRRGELFF
DNA: TGTGCCAGCAGTTCCTTCGTCCGGAGGGGGGAGCTGTTTTTT

V: TRBV6-6
D: .
J: TRBJ1-2
size: .
CDR3: CASSYSMGQGIGYTF
DNA: TGTGCCAGCAGTTACTCGATGGGGCAAGGTATCGGCTACACCTTC

V: TRBV7-8
D: TRBD1
J: TRBJ2-3
size: few
CDR3: CASSKGADRITDTQYF
DNA: TGTGCCAGCAGCAAGGGGGCGGACAGAATCACAGATACGCAGTATTTT

V: TRBV28
D: .
J: TRBJ1-1
size: .
CDR3: CASSLPGRRAEAFF
DNA: TGTGCCAGCAGTTTACCGGGTAGGAGGGCTGAAGCTTTCTTT

V: TRBV7-3
D: TRBD1
J: TRBJ2-7
size: .
CDR3: CASSRTGSTYEQYF
DNA: TGTGCCAGCAGCCGGACAGGGTCGACGTACGAGCAGTACTTC

V: TRBV29-1
D: TRBD2
J: TRBJ2-1
size: .
CDR3: CSVDAGTSGRSPLAINEQFF
DNA: TGCAGCGTTGATGCAGGGACTAGCGGGAGAAGTCCCCTAGCCATCAATGAGCAGTTCTTC

V: TRBV6-1
D: TRBD1
J: TRBJ2-2
size: .
CDR3: CASSEGTGYTGELFF
DNA: TGTGCCAGCAGTGAAGGGACAGGGTACACCGGGGAGCTGTTTTTT

V: TRBV19
D: TRBD2
J: TRBJ2-5
size: .
CDR3: CASSDLAGGPETQYF
DNA: TGTGCCAGTAGCGATCTAGCGGGAGGGCCGGAGACCCAGTACTTC

V: TRBV4-2
D: .
J: TRBJ1-1
size: .
CDR3: CASSQASRGWGTEAFF
DNA: TGTGCCAGCAGCCAAGCATCAAGGGGATGGGGTACTGAAGCTTTCTTT

V: TRBV19
D: TRBD2
J: TRBJ2-3
size: .
CDR3: CATRGLAGGDTQYF
DNA: TGTGCCACCAGGGGACTAGCGGGAGGAGATACGCAGTATTTT

V: TRBV9
D: .
J: TRBJ1-6
size: .
CDR3: CASSVPGLHSPLHF
DNA: TGTGCCAGCAGCGTACCAGGTCTCCATTCACCCCTCCACTTT

V: TRBV10-3
D: .
J: TRBJ2-1
size: .
CDR3: CAISVRRDDNEQFF
DNA: TGTGCCATCAGTGTAAGGCGGGACGACAATGAGCAGTTCTTC

V: TRBV5-6
D: .
J: TRBJ2-4
size: .
CDR3: CASSPPGTGNIQYF
DNA: TGTGCCAGCAGCCCCCCAGGGACTGGCAACATTCAGTACTTC

V: TRBV12-5
D: TRBD1
J: TRBJ2-7
size: .
CDR3: CASGPAGQGSYEQYF
DNA: TGTGCTAGTGGACCCGCCGGACAGGGGTCCTACGAGCAGTACTTC

V: TRBV19
D: TRBD2
J: TRBJ2-3
size: .
CDR3: CASSVSGTSVSTDTQYF
DNA: TGTGCCAGTAGTGTATCCGGGACTAGCGTTAGCACAGATACGCAGTATTTT

V: TRBV20-1
D: .
J: TRBJ1-2
size: .
CDR3: CSARDLSGYTF
DNA: TGCAGTGCTAGAGATTTATCCGGCTACACCTTC

V: TRBV5-1
D: TRBD2
J: TRBJ2-1
size: .
CDR3: CASSTHLAGDGYNEQFF
DNA: TGCGCCAGCAGCACCCACTTAGCGGGAGATGGCTACAATGAGCAGTTCTTC

V: TRBV27
D: .
J: TRBJ1-6
size: .
CDR3: CASSLWGGLLTSPLHF
DNA: TGTGCCAGCAGTTTATGGGGAGGGCTACTTACTTCACCCCTCCACTTT

V: TRBV6-5
D: TRBD2
J: TRBJ2-1
size: .
CDR3: CASNLLAAYNEQFF
DNA: TGTGCCAGCAACCTACTAGCGGCTTACAATGAGCAGTTCTTC

V: TRBV7-9
D: .
J: TRBJ2-7
size: .
CDR3: CASSLATHSYEQYF
DNA: TGTGCCAGCAGCTTAGCGACACACTCCTACGAGCAGTACTTC

V: TRBV5-1
D: .
J: TRBJ2-7
size: .
CDR3: CASSLQGYEQYF
DNA: TGCGCCAGCAGCTTGCAGGGCTACGAGCAGTACTTC

V: TRBV11-2
D: TRBD1
J: TRBJ1-6
size: few
CDR3: CASSPDRETPLHF
DNA: TGTGCCAGCAGCCCAGACAGGGAAACACCCCTCCACTTT

V: TRBV5-7
D: .
J: TRBJ1-2
size: .
CDR3: CASSTSLGDRSHNKYGYTF
DNA: TGTGCCAGCAGCACGAGCTTAGGTGACAGGTCCCACAACAAGTATGGCTACACCTTC

V: TRBV10-3
D: TRBD2
J: TRBJ2-3
size: .
CDR3: CAISESLALQGTQYF
DNA: TGTGCCATCAGTGAGTCACTAGCGCTTCAGGGTACGCAGTATTTT

V: TRBV28
D: .
J: TRBJ1-2
size: .
CDR3: CASSENTGLGYTF
DNA: TGTGCCAGCAGTGAGAACACAGGGCTGGGCTACACCTTC

V: TRBV7-9
D: .
J: TRBJ1-2
size: .
CDR3: CASSSTGWGPNYGYTF
DNA: TGTGCCAGCAGCTCTACGGGGTGGGGTCCTAACTATGGCTACACCTTC

V: TRBV5-4
D: .
J: TRBJ2-2
size: once
CDR3: CASSLGSLNTGELFF
DNA: TGTGCCAGCAGCTTGGGGAGCCTCAACACCGGGGAGCTGTTTTTT